The clone carrying this T cell receptor (beta chain) has a single count. Antigen specificity is unknown. The sample comes from a study of cytomegalovirus exposure and HLA in healthy donors. Study conclusions and caveats: When analyzed later, a missense DCLRE1C variant was found to be linked to TCR beta V- and J-gene trimming.

The germline CDR1 and CDR2 sequences are MGHDK and SYGVNS. The CDR3 has 15 amino acids. The V end lost 3 bases, the J end lost 0 bases, and 9 bases lay between the germline ends. This PCR relied on a set of 60 Vbeta primers and 13 Jbeta primers. Using immunoSEQ multiplex PCR, the repertoire was profiled, and TCRdb retains in-frame clones only, with some absent. The sample records 150,000 to 200,000 clones, roughly 80% being singletons. J is TRBJ2-1 and V is TRBV25-1, with D perhaps TRBD2 (5 bases). The clonotype comes from a woman aged 18 to 35 in good health and CMV-seronegative. Specimen: PBMCs. The CDR3 loop reads CASSDWESSYNEQFF. The DNA of the CDR3 is TGTGCCAGCAGTGACTGGGAGAGCTCCTACAATGAGCAGTTCTTC.